Presented here are 5 T cell receptor beta chains from one specimen sequenced in a study of cytotoxic CD8 clonotypes in ibrutinib-treated CLL (dated by TCRdb to 2020 to 2022). The library was made by the immunoSEQ multiplex PCR assay. Held by TCRdb, this immuneACCESS table contains in-frame sequences only and omits some clones. Under half of the omission traces to an unresolved V gene where checked; the cause of the rest is unknown. Present in this sample are about 140,000 clones, about 84% of which were seen just once. Approximately 7.6% of the sample is in the top ten clones. Source: PBMCs, taken after 36 months of ibrutinib treatment. These receptors came from a human donor with chronic lymphocytic leukemia.

The rearrangement uses TRBV11-2 and TRBJ2-3, with 11 bases identical to TRBD2. This CDR3 is built from 17 residues. The junction had 7 bases not matched to a gene; V was cut back by 2 bases and J by 3 bases. CDR1 is SGHAT, CDR2 FQNNGV, per germline. CDR3 DNA: TGTGCCAGCAGCTTAAGAACTAGCGGGAGTGGTACAGATACGCAGTATTTT. This codes for CASSLRTSGSGTDTQYF. The whole variable domain, filled in from reference TRBV11-2 and TRBJ2-3, reads EAGVAQSPRYKIIEKRQSVAFWCNPISGHATLYWYQQILGQGPKLLIQFQNNGVVDDSQLPKDRFSAERLKGVDSTLKIQPAKLEDSAVYLCASSLRTSGSGTDTQYFGPGTRLTVL.

V gene TRBV5-4 combines with J gene TRBJ2-5; 10 positions match TRBD2. This CDR3 has 16 amino acids. The V gene's germline CDR1 is SGHNT and CDR2 YYREEE (reference sequence). The J segment lost 5 bases and the V segment lost 1 base, leaving 8 bases of the junction unmatched. CDR3 residues: CASSLPSGGRGETQYF. The CDR3, as DNA: TGTGCCAGCAGCTTGCCTAGCGGGGGCCGGGGGGAGACCCAGTACTTC.

The chain links TRBV23-1 to TRBJ2-3; 8 positions agree with TRBD2. TRBV23-1 is designated an ORF whose function remains uncertain. The V segment lost 8 bases and the J segment 0 bases; nucleotides outside the gene matches: 10. The CDR3 sequence is 16 residues long. This CDR3 is CASGTRGSASTDTQYF. CDR3 sequence (DNA): TGCGCCAGCGGGACTAGGGGATCTGCTAGCACAGATACGCAGTATTTT.

The V and J genes are TRBV5-1 and TRBJ2-7; no reliable D call. The CDR3 is 13 residues long. The V gene lost 4 bases and the J gene lost 0 bases, with 8 bases spanning the gap. CDR1 and CDR2 from the germline V gene are SGHRS and YFSETQ. The CDR3 is CASSIASSYEQYF. The DNA for the CDR3 is TGCGCCAGCAGCATAGCAAGCTCCTACGAGCAGTACTTC. Drawing the rest from reference TRBV5-1 and TRBJ2-7, the complete variable domain is KAGVTQTPRYLIKTRGQQVTLSCSPISGHRSVSWYQQTPGQGLQFLFEYFSETQRNKGNFPGRFSGRQFSNSRSEMNVSTLELGDSALYLCASSIASSYEQYFGPGTRLTVT.

The rearrangement uses TRBV10-3 and TRBJ2-2, with D perhaps matching TRBD1 or TRBD2 (5 bases each). The V and J ends lost 6 bases and 7 bases respectively, with 12 bases between them. CDR1 and CDR2 (germline): ENHRY, SYGVKD. The CDR3 has 13 amino acids. Written as DNA, the CDR3 is TGTGCCATCAGACTCGGGACGAACGGGGAGCTGTTTTTT. It codes for CAIRLGTNGELFF.